This T cell receptor (beta chain) came from a study of control samples from healthy donors and cancer patients. Data came from immunoSEQ multiplex PCR; TCRdb stores just in-frame clones and leaves some out. The sample yields around 130,000 clones, around 96% seen once. Specimen: blood. The origin of this receptor is a man in his thirties or forties in good health.

The CDR3 DNA follows: TGTGCCAGCAGTCTCGGGAATGAGTCACCCCTCCACTTT. Translation gives CASSLGNESPLHF. The chain uses TRBV6-6 and TRBJ1-6; no reliable D call. CDR3 length: 13 amino acids. V was cut by 5 bases and J by 10 bases, with 12 bases left in between. From germline, CDR1 is MNHNY and CDR2 SVGAGI (reference sequence).